Below are 10 T cell receptor beta chains sequenced from a single sample in a study of OX40 agonist ivuxolimab in advanced cancers. TCRdb keeps only in-frame clones here, not all; method: immunoSEQ multiplex PCR. The profile covers 30,000 or so clones, with 84% appearing a single time and roughly a fifth taken by the ten largest. The source material was CD4+ or CD8+ T cells sorted from blood, sampled in a trial of the OX40 agonist ivuxolimab. The receptors stem from an adult with an advanced solid tumor such as melanoma, head and neck, liver or kidney cancer.

This chain links TRBV6-6 with TRBJ2-1; 8 bases are a match to TRBD1. V shed 7 bases and J 5 bases; nucleotides not matched to a gene: 7. The CDR3 has 14 residues. The germline gives CDR1 MNHNY, CDR2 SVGAGI (reference sequence). CDR3 bases: TGTGCCAGCAACGGACAGGGCAACAACAATGAGCAGTTCTTC. Its translation: CASNGQGNNNEQFF.

This clone was detected only a few times. The chain employs TRBV5-6 and TRBJ1-3; a weak D match, TRBD1 (5 bases). Germline CDR1 SGHDT, CDR2 YYEEEE. With 1 base removed from V and 0 bases from J, the gap between germline ends came to 8 bases. The CDR3 covers 15 residues. For the CDR3, the DNA is TGTGCCAGCAGCTTGAACAGGAGCTCTGGAAACACCATATATTTT. Its protein product is CASSLNRSSGNTIYF. Based on the CDR3 plus reference TRBV5-6 and TRBJ1-3, the full variable domain is DAGVTQSPTHLIKTRGQQVTLRCSPKSGHDTVSWYQQALGQGPQFIFQYYEEEERQRGNFPDRFSGHQFPNYSSELNVNALLLGDSALYLCASSLNRSSGNTIYFGEGSWLTVV.

V gene TRBV19 combines with J gene TRBJ1-1; the D is unclear. The CDR3 runs to 13 residues. V was clipped by 3 bases and J by 3 bases, with 8 bases between them. The V gene's germline CDR1 is LNHDA and CDR2 SQIVND (reference sequence). The CDR3 spells CASSIDGYTEAFF. In DNA, the CDR3 is TGTGCCAGTAGTATCGATGGATACACTGAAGCTTTCTTT.

The chain has TRBV18 and TRBJ2-7, with 10 bases that match TRBD1. Looked up from germline, CDR1 is KGHSH and CDR2 is LQKENI. The CDR3 is 13 amino acids. J lost 4 bases, V lost 4 bases, and 1 base had no gene match. The CDR3 coding sequence is TGTGCCAGCTCACGACAGGGGGCATACGAGCAGTACTTC. Its protein is CASSRQGAYEQYF.

A few counts support this clone. The chain combines TRBV7-6 with TRBJ2-7; no reliable D call. CDR1 and CDR2 (germline): SGHVS, FNYEAQ. This CDR3 is 15 amino acids long. Trimming left V 1 base short and J 2 bases short, with 12 bases between. The CDR3 here is CASSLEGARTYEQYF. CDR3 DNA: TGTGCCAGCAGCTTAGAAGGAGCGAGAACCTACGAGCAGTACTTC.

This rearrangement joins TRBV6-1 to TRBJ1-2, with TRBD1 identical over 7 bases. This CDR3 is built from 19 residues. Germline CDR1 is MNHNS and CDR2 is SASEGT. With 0 bases clipped from V and 6 bases from J, the junction kept 19 bases outside the gene matches. CDR3 nucleotides: TGTGCCAGCAGTGAAGCGCGTCCCGAAAGGACAGGAAATTTTCATGGCTACACCTTC. Translated, it gives CASSEARPERTGNFHGYTF.

This chain connects TRBV7-9 to TRBJ1-5; D not certain. Deletions cut 1 base from V and 2 bases from J, with 9 bases between. The CDR3 loop spans 15 amino acids. Germline V gene lookup returns CDR1 SEHNR and CDR2 FQNEAQ (reference sequence). This CDR3 is CASSLDVFGNQPQHF. The CDR3 coding sequence is TGTGCCAGCAGCTTAGACGTTTTTGGCAATCAGCCCCAGCATTTT.

This chain connects TRBV4-1 to TRBJ2-1; TRBD1 might be the D (7 bases). V lost 7 bases and J lost 2, with 18 bases in between. The CDR3 runs to 16 residues. The germline V gene encodes CDR1 MGHRA and CDR2 YSYEKL. As DNA, the CDR3 is TGCGCCAGCACCAATCCGACAGGGAGGCCCTACAATGAGCAGTTCTTC. Translation: CASTNPTGRPYNEQFF.

The rearrangement joins TRBV5-4 to TRBJ2-5; tentatively, D is TRBD2 (6 bases). In germline, CDR1 is SGHNT, CDR2 YYREEE (reference sequence). Trimming took 0 bases from V and 1 from J, leaving 10 bases between them. This CDR3 has 15 amino acids. CDR3 protein: CASSLAGAPQETQYF. In DNA form, the CDR3 reads TGTGCCAGCAGCTTGGCGGGAGCCCCCCAAGAGACCCAGTACTTC.

The chain combines TRBV2 with TRBJ1-2; D may be TRBD1 (6 bases). Germline V gene sequence: CDR1 SNHLY, CDR2 FYNNEI. Trimming cost V 3 bases and J 7 bases, with 12 bases left between them. The CDR3 is 13 residues long. CDR3 amino acids: CASSEGHLSGYTF. CDR3 DNA: TGTGCCAGCAGTGAGGGACACCTCTCTGGCTACACCTTC. Variable domain in full (rest from reference TRBV2 and TRBJ1-2): EPEVTQTPSHQVTQMGQEVILRCVPISNHLYFYWYRQILGQKVEFLVSFYNNEISEKSEIFDDQFSVERPDGSNFTLKIRSTKLEDSAMYFCASSEGHLSGYTFGSGTRLTVV.